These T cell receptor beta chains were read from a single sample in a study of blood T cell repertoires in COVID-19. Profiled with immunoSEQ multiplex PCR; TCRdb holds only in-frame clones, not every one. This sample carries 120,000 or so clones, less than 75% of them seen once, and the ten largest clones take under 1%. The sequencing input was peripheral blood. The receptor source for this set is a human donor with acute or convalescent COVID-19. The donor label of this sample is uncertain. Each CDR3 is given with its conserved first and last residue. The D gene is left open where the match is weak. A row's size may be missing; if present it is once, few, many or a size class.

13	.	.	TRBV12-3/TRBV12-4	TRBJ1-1	CASSLPTASEAFF	TGTGCCAGCAGTTTACCCACCGCGTCCGAAGCTTTCTTT
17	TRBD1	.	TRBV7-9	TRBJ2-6	CASSYGQGGPGANVLTF	TGTGCCAGCAGCTACGGACAGGGGGGGCCTGGGGCCAACGTCCTGACTTTC
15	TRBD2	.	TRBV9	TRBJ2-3	CASSVRGGAVDTQYF	TGTGCCAGCAGCGTACGCGGGGGGGCGGTAGATACGCAGTATTTT
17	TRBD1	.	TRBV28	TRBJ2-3	CASSPSSGTGWTDTQYF	TGTGCCAGCAGCCCCTCCTCCGGGACAGGGTGGACAGATACGCAGTATTTT
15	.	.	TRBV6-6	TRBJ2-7	CASSLGTGGTYEQYF	TGTGCCAGCAGTCTCGGGACCGGGGGAACCTACGAGCAGTACTTC
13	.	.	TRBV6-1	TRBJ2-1	CASSEGTQYQQFF	TGTGCCAGCAGTGAAGGTACCCAGTATCAGCAGTTCTTC
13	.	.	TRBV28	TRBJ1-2	CASRLPGVYGYTF	TGTGCCAGCAGGCTCCCAGGGGTGTATGGCTACACCTTC
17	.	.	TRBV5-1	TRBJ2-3	CASSLARDNLRTDTQYF	TGCGCCAGCAGCTTGGCCAGGGACAACCTTCGCACAGATACGCAGTATTTT
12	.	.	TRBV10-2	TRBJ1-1	CASSWEWTEAFF	TGCGCCAGCAGTTGGGAGTGGACTGAAGCTTTCTTT
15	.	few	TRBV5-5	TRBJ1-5	CASSPTAGFNQPQHF	TGTGCCAGCAGCCCGACGGCAGGGTTCAATCAGCCCCAGCATTTT
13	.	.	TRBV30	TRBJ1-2	CAWAQGSSYGYTF	TGTGCCTGGGCACAGGGATCCTCCTATGGCTACACCTTC
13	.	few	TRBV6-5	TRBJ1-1	CASSYGRKTEAFF	TGTGCCAGCAGTTACGGGAGAAAGACTGAAGCTTTCTTT
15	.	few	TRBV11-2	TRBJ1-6	CASSSGEGYNSPLHF	TGTGCCAGCAGCTCGGGAGAGGGCTATAATTCACCCCTCCACTTT
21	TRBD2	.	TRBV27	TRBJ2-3	CASSHPLVETSGGRDTDTQYF	TGTGCCAGCAGTCATCCGTTGGTTGAGACTAGCGGGGGGCGTGACACAGATACGCAGTATTTT
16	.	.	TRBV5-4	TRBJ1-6	CASSLVMGEDNSPLHF	TGTGCCAGCAGCTTGGTAATGGGGGAGGACAATTCACCCCTCCACTTT
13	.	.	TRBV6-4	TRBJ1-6	CASSEGPNSPLHF	TGTGCCAGCAGTGAGGGGCCTAATTCACCCCTCCACTTT
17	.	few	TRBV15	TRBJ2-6	CATSSVDTFSGANVLTF	TGTGCCACCAGCAGCGTCGACACGTTCTCTGGGGCCAACGTCCTGACTTTC
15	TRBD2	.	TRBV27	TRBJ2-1	CASSPRGVGYNEQFF	TGTGCCAGCAGTCCCCGGGGGGTAGGCTACAATGAGCAGTTCTTC
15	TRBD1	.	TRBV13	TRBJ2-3	CASSPGTGRTDTQYF	TGTGCCAGCAGCCCAGGGACAGGGAGAACAGATACGCAGTATTTT
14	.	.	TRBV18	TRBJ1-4	CASAPRATNEKLFF	TGTGCCAGCGCCCCGAGGGCAACTAATGAAAAACTGTTTTTT
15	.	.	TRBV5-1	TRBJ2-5	CASSSTTGSQETQYF	TGCGCCAGCAGCTCGACTACAGGGTCTCAAGAGACCCAGTACTTC
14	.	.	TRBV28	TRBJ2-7	CASSSSIGGYEQYF	TGTGCCAGCAGTTCCTCTATAGGAGGGTACGAGCAGTACTTC
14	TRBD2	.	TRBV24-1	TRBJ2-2	CATRAGAGTGELFF	TGTGCCACCAGGGCGGGAGCCGGAACCGGGGAGCTGTTTTTT
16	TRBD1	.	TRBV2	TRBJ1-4	CASHLNANRGQEKLFF	TGTGCCAGCCACTTAAACGCGAACAGGGGGCAGGAAAAACTGTTTTTT
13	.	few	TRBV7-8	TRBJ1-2	CASSFLGRGGYTF	TGTGCCAGCAGCTTCCTCGGACGGGGAGGCTACACCTTC
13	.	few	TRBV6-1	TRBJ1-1	CASSEEGHMEAFF	TGTGCCAGCAGTGAAGAGGGACATATGGAAGCTTTCTTT
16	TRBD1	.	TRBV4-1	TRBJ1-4	CASSGDEGQRKEKLFF	TGCGCCAGCAGCGGAGATGAGGGACAGAGGAAGGAAAAACTGTTTTTT
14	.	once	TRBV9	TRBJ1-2	CASTEGVYGYGYTF	TGTGCCAGCACCGAGGGGGTTTACGGCTATGGCTACACCTTC
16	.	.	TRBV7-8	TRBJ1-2	CASSLAPFREKVADTF	TGTGCCAGCAGCTTAGCCCCTTTCCGGGAAAAAGTCGCCGACACCTTC
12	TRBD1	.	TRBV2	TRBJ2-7	CASTTGAGEQYF	TGTGCCAGCACGACAGGGGCTGGGGAGCAGTACTTC
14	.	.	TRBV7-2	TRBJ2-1	CASSSYREFNEQFF	TGTGCCAGCAGCTCATACAGGGAGTTCAATGAGCAGTTCTTC
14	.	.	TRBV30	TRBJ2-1	CAWEPWGISNEQFF	TGTGCCTGGGAGCCCTGGGGCATCTCGAATGAGCAGTTCTTC
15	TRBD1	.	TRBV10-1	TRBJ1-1	CASSRGGQQNTEAFF	TGCGCCAGCTCTCGAGGGGGACAGCAGAACACTGAAGCTTTCTTT
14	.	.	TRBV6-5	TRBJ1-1	CASSYQGQYTEAFF	TGTGCCAGCAGTTATCAAGGACAGTACACTGAAGCTTTCTTT
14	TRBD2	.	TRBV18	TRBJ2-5	CATSKGRVPETQYF	TGTGCCACCTCAAAGGGGAGGGTCCCAGAGACCCAGTACTTC
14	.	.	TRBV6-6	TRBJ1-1	CASSGTGKNTEAFF	TGTGCCAGCAGCGGTACAGGAAAGAACACTGAAGCTTTCTTT
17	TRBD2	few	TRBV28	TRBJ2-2	CASSLLLTSGNTGELFF	TGTGCCAGCAGTTTACTCCTGACTAGCGGGAACACCGGGGAGCTGTTTTTT
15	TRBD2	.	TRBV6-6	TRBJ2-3	CASSPSGASTDTQYF	TGTGCCAGCAGCCCGAGCGGGGCGAGCACAGATACGCAGTATTTT
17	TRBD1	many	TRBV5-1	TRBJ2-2	CASSLVVWDSHTGELFF	TGCGCCAGCAGCTTGGTCGTATGGGACAGCCACACCGGGGAGCTGTTTTTT
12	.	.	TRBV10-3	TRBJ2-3	CAIWQGTDTQYF	TGTGCCATCTGGCAGGGCACAGATACGCAGTATTTT
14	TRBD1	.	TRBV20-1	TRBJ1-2	CSANDRGAHYGYTF	TGCAGTGCTAATGACAGGGGCGCCCACTATGGCTACACCTTC
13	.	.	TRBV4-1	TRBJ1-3	CASSLSTGNTIYF	TGCGCCAGCAGCCTTAGCACTGGAAACACCATATATTTT